Shown below are 15 T cell receptor beta chains from a single sample sequenced in a study of T cells in Graves' hyperthyroidism and ophthalmopathy. Researchers amplified the TCR beta CDR3 regions from RNA transcripts. A first-round RT-PCR of the TCR CDR3 used the HTBI primer set. TCRdb ran MiXCR on the multiplex PCR reads and lists one entry per CDR3 protein. The sample lists roughly 640,000 distinct CDR3 sequences, 15% to 20% occurring once. The sample was blood. The receptors shown here come from a woman in her 40s with Graves' ophthalmopathy.

This clonotype was seen a few times. The gene calls are TRBV6-1 and TRBJ1-5, with D possibly being TRBD1 (5 bases). Germline values: CDR1 MNHNS, CDR2 SASEGT. Trimming cost V 1 base and J 4 bases, with 8 bases left between them. The CDR3 spans 14 residues. The CDR3 sequence: CASSEGQLNQPQHF. DNA for the CDR3: TGTGCCAGCAGTGAAGGACAGTTAAATCAGCCCCAGCATTTT.

There are a few counts of this clonotype. The chain joins TRBV4-2 to TRBJ2-1; 8 bases match TRBD2. In germline, CDR1 is LGHNA, CDR2 YNFKEQ. After removal of 3 bases from V and 4 bases from J, the junction contained 8 bases not matched to a gene. The CDR3 is 16 amino acids. CDR3 in DNA: TGTGCCAGCAGCCAGGCGGGGGGACTACAGTACAATGAGCAGTTCTTC. Translating gives CASSQAGGLQYNEQFF.

J is TRBJ2-1 and V is TRBV20-1, with 9 bases identical to TRBD2. The J segment lost 4 bases and the V segment lost 0 bases, leaving 7 bases of the junction unmatched. Germline V gives CDR1 DFQATT, CDR2 SNEGSKA (reference sequence). This CDR3 region has 16 residues. The CDR3 sequence: CSARDWASGEYNEQFF. Here the CDR3 DNA reads TGCAGTGCTAGAGATTGGGCTAGCGGGGAATACAATGAGCAGTTCTTC.

This chain joins TRBV6-1 and TRBJ2-7, with 9 bases matching TRBD2. With V trimmed by 6 bases and J by 0 bases, 9 bases remained unmatched. The CDR3 has 16 residues. CDR1 and CDR2 (germline): MNHNS, SASEGT. CDR3 bases: TGTGCCAGCAGAGGAGCTAGCGGGATCAGCTCCTACGAGCAGTACTTC. Residues: CASRGASGISSYEQYF.

This clonotype was seen many times. This chain uses TRBV5-5 with TRBJ2-1; 16 positions match TRBD2. Germline lookup yields CDR1 SGHKS and CDR2 YYEKEE (reference sequence). The ends lost 5 bases at V and 4 bases at J; junction bases unmatched: 6. The CDR3 spans 17 residues. CDR3 loop: CASSSPGLAGGYNEQFF. CDR3 nucleotide sequence: TGTGCCAGCAGTTCTCCGGGACTAGCGGGAGGGTACAATGAGCAGTTCTTC.

This clonotype occurred many times. The V gene is TRBV5-1, the J gene TRBJ1-4, with 7 nucleotides matching TRBD1. In germline, CDR1 is SGHRS, CDR2 YFSETQ. V was pared by 0 bases and J by 3 bases, with 2 bases of the junction left unmatched. This CDR3 region has 15 residues. CDR3 sequence: CASSLVGQPNEKLFF. The CDR3 region has the DNA TGCGCCAGCAGCTTGGTGGGACAGCCTAATGAAAAACTGTTTTTT.

A note on this clonotype: Sequence at one end of the junction differs from germline and may be a read error. J is TRBJ1-2 and V is TRBV20-1; D perhaps matches TRBD1 (5 bases). The CDR3 contains 12 residues. Germline CDR1 DFQATT, CDR2 SNEGSKA (reference sequence). CDR3: CSSNPGARGYIF. In DNA, the CDR3 is TGCAGTTCCAATCCCGGGGCGAGGGGCTACATCTTC.

This clonotype has a count of ten or more. This sequence joins TRBV7-2 and TRBJ2-7; D may be TRBD2 (6 bases). V lost 6 bases and J 2 bases, leaving 11 bases between the germline ends. There are 13 residues in the CDR3. In germline, CDR1 is SGHTA, CDR2 FQGNSA. The CDR3 coding sequence is TGTGCCAGCAGTTTACGGGGGACCTACGAGCAGTACTTC. Translated, it gives CASSLRGTYEQYF. Based on the CDR3 plus reference TRBV7-2 and TRBJ2-7, the full variable domain is GAGVSQSPSNKVTEKGKDVELRCDPISGHTALYWYRQSLGQGLEFLIYFQGNSAPDKSGLPSDRFSAERTGGSVSTLTIQRTQQEDSAVYLCASSLRGTYEQYFGPGTRLTVT.

V and J are TRBV7-2 and TRBJ1-6; 8 nucleotides line up with TRBD1. The CDR3 is 16 amino acids. Losses at the gene ends were 5 bases for V and 7 bases for J; bases not matched to a gene: 10. Germline lookup yields CDR1 SGHTA and CDR2 FQGNSA. The CDR3 DNA sequence: TGTGCCAGCAGCCGACAGGGGAGCCCTGGGAATTCACCCCTCCACTTT. Its protein product is CASSRQGSPGNSPLHF.

This clonotype was counted ten times or more. The rearrangement uses TRBV7-9 and TRBJ2-1, with D maybe TRBD1 (6 bases). Trimming removed 2 bases from V and 8 bases from J, with 16 bases in between. CDR3 length: 15 amino acids. Germline CDR1 SEHNR, CDR2 FQNEAQ (reference sequence). Written as DNA, the CDR3 is TGTGCCAGCAGCTTAAGGGCCAGGGGATGGGATGAGCAGTTCTTC. Amino acid sequence: CASSLRARGWDEQFF.

V usage is TRBV20-1 and J usage is TRBJ2-7, with 8 bases fitting TRBD1. Germline-derived CDR1 and CDR2 are DFQATT and SNEGSKA (reference sequence). The CDR3 sequence is 11 residues long. The CDR3 region is CSADRVDEQYF. CDR3 nucleotides: TGCAGCGCGGACAGGGTGGACGAGCAGTACTTC.

This clonotype was observed at least ten times. The rearrangement joins TRBV28 to TRBJ2-3; 10 nucleotides line up with TRBD2. This CDR3 contains 16 residues. V lost 2 bases to trimming and J lost 2 bases; unmatched junction nucleotides: 4. Looked up from germline, CDR1 is MDHEN and CDR2 is SYDVKM. Here the CDR3 reads CASSLGTSGITDTQYF. The CDR3 DNA follows: TGTGCCAGCAGTTTAGGTACTAGCGGGATCACAGATACGCAGTATTTT.

This clonotype was detected many times. The chain carries TRBV7-8 and TRBJ2-3; the match to TRBD1 covers 7 bases. J was trimmed by 0 bases and V by 4 bases; bases with no gene match: 7. Per germline, CDR1 SGHVS and CDR2 FQNEAQ. CDR3 size: 16 residues. CDR3 residues: CASSSQGQTSTDTQYF. The CDR3 nucleotides are TGTGCCAGCAGCTCACAGGGGCAGACGAGCACAGATACGCAGTATTTT.

The CDR3 DNA sequence: TGTGCCAGCAGCTACAATCAGGGGCCTCCCTACGAGCAGTACTTC. Its translation is CASSYNQGPPYEQYF. J is TRBJ2-7 and V is TRBV13, with D possibly matching TRBD1 (6 bases). The V gene's germline CDR1 is PRHDT and CDR2 FYEKMQ (reference sequence). This CDR3 is 15 amino acids long. With 4 bases removed from V and 2 bases from J, the gap between germline ends came to 15 bases. The variable domain in full, completed from reference TRBV13 and TRBJ2-7, reads AAGVIQSPRHLIKEKRETATLKCYPIPRHDTVYWYQQGPGQDPQFLISFYEKMQSDKGSIPDRFSAQQFSDYHSELNMSSLELGDSALYFCASSYNQGPPYEQYFGPGTRLTVT.

The chain carries TRBV6-2 or TRBV6-3 and TRBJ2-6; D might be TRBD2 (6 bases). The CDR3 covers 17 residues. V was pared by 4 bases and J by 0 bases, with 13 bases between. Germline V CDR1 and CDR2: MNHEY, SVGEGT. CDR3 residues: CASSFTSPLSGANVLTF. CDR3 in DNA: TGTGCCAGCAGTTTCACTAGCCCCCTCTCTGGGGCCAACGTCCTGACTTTC.